The 14 T cell receptor beta chains presented below share a single source sample, sequenced in a study of shared clonotypes between healthy human individuals. Using immunoSEQ multiplex PCR, the repertoire was profiled, and TCRdb retains in-frame clones only, with some absent. The data contain about 1.1 million clones, about 80% of them singletons. The sample consisted of memory CD4+ T cells from PBMCs. Noted subset: CD45RA-negative fraction. These receptor sequences come from a man aged 18 to 29 in good health. Some clones in this sample may be carry-over from other donors' samples.

The chain couples TRBV2 to TRBJ2-3; 11 bases line up with TRBD2. V lost 3 bases to trimming and J lost 3 bases; unmatched junction nucleotides: 5. The CDR3 length is 16 residues. Germline CDR1 is SNHLY and CDR2 is FYNNEI. The CDR3 sequence: CASSESPSGRTDTQYF. CDR3 nucleotides: TGTGCCAGCAGTGAGTCTCCTAGCGGGAGGACAGATACGCAGTATTTT.

The chain recombines TRBV19 with TRBJ1-1; D uncertain. Germline loops: CDR1 LNHDA, CDR2 SQIVND (reference sequence). The V and J ends lost 1 base and 10 bases respectively, with 13 bases between them. This CDR3 contains 13 residues. The CDR3 sequence is CASSIGGHTGAFF. CDR3 nucleotide sequence: TGTGCCAGTAGTATAGGTGGCCATACGGGAGCTTTCTTT.

The chain recombines TRBV28 with TRBJ2-3; D is ambiguous. Germline values: CDR1 MDHEN, CDR2 SYDVKM. Trimming took off 6 bases at V and 8 bases at J, with 12 bases between the two ends. This CDR3 is built from 12 residues. CDR3 nucleotide sequence: TGTGCCAGCAGCCTAAATGGGGTTACGCAGTATTTT. Translating it yields CASSLNGVTQYF.

This clone was detected only a few times. The chain couples TRBV11-3 to TRBJ2-2; D is undetermined. This CDR3 is built from 15 residues. V lost 9 bases and J 6 bases, leaving 20 bases between the germline ends. The germline gives CDR1 SGHNT, CDR2 YENEEA. The CDR3 DNA follows: TGTGCCAGACTTCGTCCTCCGGTTCGCGCCGGGGAGCTGTTTTTT. Its translation is CARLRPPVRAGELFF.

This clone was found a few times. V usage is TRBV9 and J usage is TRBJ1-1; 7 nucleotides line up with TRBD1. This CDR3 is 13 amino acids long. J was trimmed by 4 bases and V by 3 bases; bases with no gene match: 3. CDR1 SGDLS and CDR2 YYNGEE come from the germline V gene. This chain's CDR3 is CASSATGLTEAFF. The DNA of the CDR3 is TGTGCCAGCAGCGCGACAGGGCTCACTGAAGCTTTCTTT.

Regarding this clone: Other DNA sequences in the sample encode the same CDR3. The V gene is TRBV5-1, the J gene TRBJ2-3, with D possibly being TRBD2 (6 bases). Per the germline V gene, CDR1 is SGHRS and CDR2 is YFSETQ. Deletions cut 2 bases from V and 1 base from J, with 8 bases between. This CDR3 has 14 amino acids. CDR3 sequence (DNA): TGCGCCAGCAGCTTACCGGGAGGCACAGATACGCAGTATTTT. Translating gives CASSLPGGTDTQYF.

V gene TRBV6-6 combines with J gene TRBJ1-2, with unresolved D. The CDR3 length is 14 residues. CDR1 MNHNY and CDR2 SVGAGI come from the germline V gene (reference sequence). Trimming removed 3 bases at V and 5 bases at J, with 13 bases between. The CDR3 is CASSYRAVSYGYTF. CDR3 coding DNA: TGTGCCAGCAGTTATCGGGCTGTTTCGTATGGCTACACCTTC.

The chain uses TRBV7-3 and TRBJ2-2; tentatively, D is TRBD1 or TRBD2 (5 bases each). The CDR3 length is 15 residues. Germline V CDR1 and CDR2: SGHTA, FQGTGA. The V gene lost 9 bases and the J gene lost 4 bases, with 18 bases spanning the gap. The CDR3 region has the DNA TGTGCCAGACAGGAGGTTGGGGTGCCCACCGGGGAGCTGTTTTTT. Its translation: CARQEVGVPTGELFF. The entire variable domain, with the rest obtained from reference TRBV7-3 and TRBJ2-2, is as follows: GAGVSQTPSNKVTEKGKYVELRCDPISGHTALYWYRQSLGQGPEFLIYFQGTGAADDSGLPNDRFFAVRPEGSVSTLKIQRTERGDSAVYLCARQEVGVPTGELFFGEGSRLTVL.

This chain links TRBV7-2 with TRBJ2-4, with 12 bases aligning to TRBD1. CDR3 length: 14 amino acids. The germline V gene has CDR1 SGHTA and CDR2 FQGNSA. Trimming at V came to 5 bases and at J to 5 bases, leaving 1 base not matched to a gene. This CDR3 is CASSRDRGQNIQYF. The CDR3 DNA follows: TGTGCCAGCAGCCGGGACAGGGGGCAAAACATTCAGTACTTC.

The chain has TRBV7-9 and TRBJ1-2, with D unresolved. CDR1 is SEHNR and CDR2 is FQNEAQ in the germline V gene (reference sequence). V lost 3 bases, J lost 0 bases, and 5 bases lay in between. CDR3 length: 13 residues. The CDR3 loop is CASSFNTNYGYTF. The CDR3 DNA is TGTGCCAGCAGCTTTAATACTAACTATGGCTACACCTTC.

The chain is built from TRBV5-1 and TRBJ1-5, with a tentative D call TRBD1 (5 bases). Germline V gene sequence: CDR1 SGHRS, CDR2 YFSETQ. The CDR3 is made up of 16 amino acids. Trimming removed 0 bases from V and 4 bases from J, with 14 bases in between. The CDR3 DNA follows: TGCGCCAGCAGCTTGGGTGGAGCAGGGCTAAATCAGCCCCAGCATTTT. Translation: CASSLGGAGLNQPQHF.

The chain is built from TRBV5-4 and TRBJ2-7; D gene uncertain. Germline CDR1 reads SGHNT; CDR2 reads YYREEE (reference sequence). Trimming shortened V by 2 bases and J by 1 base, and 7 bases separated the two germline ends. This CDR3 contains 13 residues. The CDR3 loop reads CASSLSQSYEQYF. The CDR3, as DNA: TGTGCCAGCAGCTTATCCCAATCCTACGAGCAGTACTTC. Together with reference TRBV5-4 and TRBJ2-7, the CDR3 gives the full variable domain: ETGVTQSPTHLIKTRGQQVTLRCSSQSGHNTVSWYQQALGQGPQFIFQYYREEENGRGNFPPRFSGLQFPNYSSELNVNALELDDSALYLCASSLSQSYEQYFGPGTRLTVT.

This rearrangement joins TRBV7-8 to TRBJ2-7, with 11 bases identical to TRBD1. After removal of 2 bases from V and 3 bases from J, the junction contained 6 bases not matched to a gene. Germline CDR1 reads SGHVS; CDR2 reads FQNEAQ. The CDR3 covers 16 residues. DNA of the CDR3: TGTGCCAGCAGCTTATTGGTTGGGACAGGGGGCTACGAGCAGTACTTC. Protein product: CASSLLVGTGGYEQYF.

The CDR3: CASSAPSGRNTGELFF. CDR3 DNA sequence: TGTGCCAGCTCAGCCCCTAGCGGGAGAAACACCGGGGAGCTGTTTTTT. The chain carries TRBV18 and TRBJ2-2; 10 bases align to TRBD2. With 5 bases clipped from V and 2 bases from J, the junction kept 5 bases outside the gene matches. The germline CDR1 and CDR2 sequences are KGHSH and LQKENI. The CDR3 has 16 amino acids.